This T cell receptor beta chain was captured by sequencing in a study of blood T cell repertoires in COVID-19. Study information: The origin of the acute and convalescent COVID-19 samples was the United States, Italy and Spain. PBMCs, B-cell-depleted T cells, or T cells were the source of the cDNA or gDNA that made up the material.

This CDR3 is built from 15 residues. Germline lookup yields CDR1 SGHNT and CDR2 YYREEE (reference sequence). J was trimmed by 0 bases and V by 5 bases; bases with no gene match: 6. Original handling: By means of reference gene primer amplification, nucleated cell counts were estimated. TCRdb's copy holds only in-frame clones and misses some; the assay was immunoSEQ multiplex PCR. V and J calls and clone size come straight from that table; D and trimming were deduced from the DNA. The sample consists of approximately 180,000 clones, around 79% of them appearing once. Sequenced material: peripheral blood. The gene calls are TRBV5-4 and TRBJ1-2; TRBD1 matches at 8 bases. The receptor was isolated from a woman aged 70-85 years with acute or convalescent COVID-19. CDR3 protein: CASRTGGSPNYGYTF. The DNA of the CDR3 is TGTGCCAGCAGAACAGGGGGGAGTCCTAACTATGGCTACACCTTC. Full variable domain (missing parts from reference TRBV5-4 and TRBJ1-2): ETGVTQSPTHLIKTRGQQVTLRCSSQSGHNTVSWYQQALGQGPQFIFQYYREEENGRGNFPPRFSGLQFPNYSSELNVNALELDDSALYLCASRTGGSPNYGYTFGSGTRLTVV.